This T cell receptor beta chain was captured by sequencing in a study of molecular identifiers for immune sequencing clone quantification. The study, taken as a whole, reports: Over 97% of effector molecules, but under 1% in naive cells, were held by clones with more than 20 RNA copies.

Sorting defined naive CD8 T cells as CD8+CD4-CCR7+CD45RA+. Ten or more counts support this clonotype. Its antigen is undetermined. V dropped 5 bases and J dropped 5; count of bases not matched to a gene: 6. The CDR3 has 13 amino acids. A single record per CDR3 protein comes from TCRdb applying MiXCR to the PCR reads. The table lists over 600,000 distinct CDR3 sequences, roughly 21% of them singletons, with roughly 0.9% in the top ten. The V and J genes are TRBV12-3 or TRBV12-4 and TRBJ2-7; 7 bases are shared with TRBD1. The receptor was derived from a human donor in good health. Some libraries in this study had Jurkat cell RNA spiked in. Sequencing input: naive CD8+ T cells from blood, with Jurkat cell RNA spiked in. Specified subset: FACS-sorted CD8+CD4-CCR7+CD45RA+ naive T cells. The CDR3 here is CASSTGVVDEQYF. In nucleotides, the CDR3 is TGTGCCAGCAGTACAGGGGTCGTGGACGAGCAGTACTTC.